The clone carrying this T cell receptor beta chain was observed a handful of times. Its antigen is as yet unknown. The same CDR3 can be traced to other DNA sequences in this sample. The data belong to a study of cytomegalovirus exposure and HLA in healthy donors. Whole-study context: T cells numbering around 190 million yielded more than 100 million unique TCR beta sequences in an earlier analysis.

Study outcomes and limitations: Cytomegalovirus association was listed for about 150 TCR beta chains. In presence/absence analyses, roughly uniform sequencing depth across donors was assumed. It was reportedly the case that the classifier diagnosed cytomegalovirus status with high specificity and sensitivity.

Primers included in the PCR were 60 Vbeta and 13 Jbeta primers. Sequencing used immunoSEQ multiplex PCR; TCRdb keeps in-frame clones, though not all of them. The profile covers some 190,000 clones, with roughly 77% appearing a single time and over 2% taken by the ten largest. Germline lookup yields CDR1 SEHNR and CDR2 FQNEAQ (reference sequence). The CDR3 is 12 residues long. Deletions cut 1 base from V and 4 bases from J, with 5 bases between. This rearrangement joins TRBV7-9 to TRBJ2-7; D uncertain. The receptor was isolated from a woman aged 25 to 39 in good health and CMV-seropositive. The sequenced sample consisted of PBMCs. The DNA of the CDR3 is TGTGCCAGCAGCTTAGGCGCTTACGAGCAGTACTTC. This gives the protein CASSLGAYEQYF. Based on the CDR3 plus reference TRBV7-9 and TRBJ2-7, the full variable domain is DTGVSQNPRHKITKRGQNVTFRCDPISEHNRLYWYRQTLGQGPEFLTYFQNEAQLEKSRLLSDRFSAERPKGSFSTLEIQRTEQGDSAMYLCASSLGAYEQYFGPGTRLTVT.